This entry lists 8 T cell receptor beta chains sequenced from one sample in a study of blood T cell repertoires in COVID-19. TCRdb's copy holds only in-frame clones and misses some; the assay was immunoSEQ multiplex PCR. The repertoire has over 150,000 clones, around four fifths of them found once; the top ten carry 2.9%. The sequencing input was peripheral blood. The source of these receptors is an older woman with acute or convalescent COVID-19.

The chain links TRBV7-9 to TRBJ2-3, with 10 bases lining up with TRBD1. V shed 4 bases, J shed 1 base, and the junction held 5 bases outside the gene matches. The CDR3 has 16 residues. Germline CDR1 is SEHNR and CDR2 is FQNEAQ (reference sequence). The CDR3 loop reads CASSSLGTGGTDTQYF. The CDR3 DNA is TGTGCCAGCAGCTCATTAGGGACAGGGGGCACAGATACGCAGTATTTT.

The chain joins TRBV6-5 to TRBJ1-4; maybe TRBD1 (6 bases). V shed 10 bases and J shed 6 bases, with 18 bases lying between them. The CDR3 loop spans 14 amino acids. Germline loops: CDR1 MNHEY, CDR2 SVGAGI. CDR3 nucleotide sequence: TGTGCCACCGATCCGGCAGGGGTTTATGAAAAACTGTTTTTT. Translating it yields CATDPAGVYEKLFF.

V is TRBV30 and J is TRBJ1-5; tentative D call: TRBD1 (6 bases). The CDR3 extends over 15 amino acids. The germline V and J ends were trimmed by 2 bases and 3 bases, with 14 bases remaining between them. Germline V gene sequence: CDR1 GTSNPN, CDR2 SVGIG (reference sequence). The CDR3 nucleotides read TGTGCCTGGAGTAGCGGCCGGACAGTCAATCAGCCCCAGCATTTT. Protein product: CAWSSGRTVNQPQHF.

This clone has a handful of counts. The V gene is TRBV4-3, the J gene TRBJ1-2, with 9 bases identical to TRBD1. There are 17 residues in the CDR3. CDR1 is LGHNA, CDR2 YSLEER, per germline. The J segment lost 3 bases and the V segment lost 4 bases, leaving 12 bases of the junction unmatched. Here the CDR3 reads CASSRWTGVNPDYGYTF. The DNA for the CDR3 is TGCGCCAGCAGCCGCTGGACAGGGGTTAATCCGGACTATGGCTACACCTTC.

CDR3 sequence (DNA): TGTGCCAGCAGCTTCCCCAGCGCAACTAATGAAAAACTGTTTTTT. It yields the protein CASSFPSATNEKLFF. V and J are TRBV7-9 and TRBJ1-4, with no clear D. The CDR3 is 15 residues long. V lost 3 bases, J lost 0 bases, and 8 bases lay in between. The germline CDR1 and CDR2 sequences are SEHNR and FQNEAQ (reference sequence).

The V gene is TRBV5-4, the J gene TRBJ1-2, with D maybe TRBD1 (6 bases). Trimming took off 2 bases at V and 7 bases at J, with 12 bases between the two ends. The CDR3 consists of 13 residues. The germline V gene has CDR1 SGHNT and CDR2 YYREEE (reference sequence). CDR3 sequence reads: CASSFQGLSGYTF. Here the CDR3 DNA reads TGTGCCAGCAGCTTTCAGGGGCTCAGTGGCTACACCTTC.

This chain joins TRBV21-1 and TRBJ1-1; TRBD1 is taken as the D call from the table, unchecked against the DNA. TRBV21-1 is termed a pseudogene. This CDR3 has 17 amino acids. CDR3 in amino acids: CASSKAGVVRHSTEAFF. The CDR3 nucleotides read TGTGCCAGCAGCAAAGCAGGGGTTGTTCGTCATAGCACTGAAGCTTTCTTT.

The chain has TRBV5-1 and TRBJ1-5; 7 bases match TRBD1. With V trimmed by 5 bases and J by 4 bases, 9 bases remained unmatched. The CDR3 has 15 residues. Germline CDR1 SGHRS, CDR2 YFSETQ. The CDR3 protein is CASRNVPGGNQPQHF. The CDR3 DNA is TGCGCCAGCAGGAATGTCCCAGGGGGAAATCAGCCCCAGCATTTT. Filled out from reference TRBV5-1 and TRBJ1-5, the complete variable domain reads KAGVTQTPRYLIKTRGQQVTLSCSPISGHRSVSWYQQTPGQGLQFLFEYFSETQRNKGNFPGRFSGRQFSNSRSEMNVSTLELGDSALYLCASRNVPGGNQPQHFGDGTRLSIL.